The next 7 T cell receptor beta chains were all read from a single sample in a study of human T cells and chemical hapten exposure. TCRdb independently ran MiXCR on the RACE reads; one entry per CDR3 protein. The sample lists 75,000 to 100,000 distinct CDR3 sequences, 12% occurring once. Noted time point: patch test 1, 2 weeks after DPC sensitization. Treatment described: therapeutic diphenylcyclopropenone sensitization with weekly scalp DPC. The starting material was whole blood, obtained in connection with sensitization to the hapten diphenylcyclopropenone (DPC). All receptors come from a woman in her 40s with alopecia areata. Some clones in this sample may be carry-over from other donors' samples.

This clonotype was seen a handful of times. This sequence joins TRBV10-2 and TRBJ2-3; the D is unclear. V was cut by 0 bases and J by 2 bases, with 15 bases left in between. Germline values: CDR1 WSHSY, CDR2 SAAADI. The CDR3 is made up of 17 amino acids. DNA for the CDR3: TGCGCCAGCAGTGAGTCGATGGGCAGTTATTACACAGATACGCAGTATTTT. Its protein is CASSESMGSYYTDTQYF.

The V gene is TRBV7-8, the J gene TRBJ2-3, with 8 bases lining up with TRBD2. V was pared by 6 bases and J by 4 bases, with 6 bases of the junction left unmatched. This CDR3 region has 14 residues. CDR1 and CDR2 (germline): SGHVS, FQNEAQ. The DNA for the CDR3 is TGTGCCAGCAGTCAAGCGGGAGTTCCAGATACGCAGTATTTT. Translation gives CASSQAGVPDTQYF.

The rearrangement uses TRBV27 and TRBJ1-2; 8 bases align to TRBD1. The CDR3 covers 14 residues. Trimming at V came to 2 bases and at J to 4 bases, leaving 3 bases not matched to a gene. Germline CDR1 MNHEY, CDR2 SMNVEV (reference sequence). The CDR3 protein is CASSLAGGGYGYTF. DNA of the CDR3: TGTGCCAGCAGTTTAGCAGGGGGCGGCTATGGCTACACCTTC.

This clonotype was observed a few times. J is TRBJ2-1 and V is TRBV5-4; TRBD1 matches at 7 bases. Germline values: CDR1 SGHNT, CDR2 YYREEE (reference sequence). The CDR3 runs to 16 residues. V lost 4 bases, J lost 0 bases, and 7 bases stayed unmatched. The CDR3 DNA follows: TGTGCCAGCAGCGGAAGTAGACAGGGCTCCTACAATGAGCAGTTCTTC. Amino acid sequence: CASSGSRQGSYNEQFF.

The J gene is TRBJ1-6, the V gene TRBV28; 8 bases line up with TRBD1. CDR1 is MDHEN, CDR2 SYDVKM, per germline. The CDR3 has 14 amino acids. The V segment lost 6 bases and the J segment 9 bases; nucleotides outside the gene matches: 7. The CDR3 coding sequence is TGTGCCAGCAGACAACCAGGGGGCAGTTCACCCCTCCACTTT. Its protein is CASRQPGGSSPLHF.

V and J are TRBV11-3 and TRBJ1-6; D remains unclear. CDR1 and CDR2 from the germline V gene are SGHNT and YENEEA. The CDR3 spans 15 residues. The V end was cut by 3 bases, the J end by 0 bases, with 6 bases between. CDR3 bases: TGTGCCAGCAGCTTGGAAAGCTCCTATAATTCACCCCTCCACTTT. Residues: CASSLESSYNSPLHF.

The CDR3 is CASSQGSSGTYNEQFF. The CDR3 DNA follows: TGTGCCAGCAGCCAAGGGTCTAGCGGGACCTACAATGAGCAGTTCTTC. This chain connects TRBV14 to TRBJ2-1, with 9 bases aligning to TRBD2. CDR1 and CDR2 from the germline V gene are SGHDN and FVKESK. The CDR3 totals 16 residues. Losses at the gene ends were 1 base for V and 2 bases for J; bases not matched to a gene: 3.